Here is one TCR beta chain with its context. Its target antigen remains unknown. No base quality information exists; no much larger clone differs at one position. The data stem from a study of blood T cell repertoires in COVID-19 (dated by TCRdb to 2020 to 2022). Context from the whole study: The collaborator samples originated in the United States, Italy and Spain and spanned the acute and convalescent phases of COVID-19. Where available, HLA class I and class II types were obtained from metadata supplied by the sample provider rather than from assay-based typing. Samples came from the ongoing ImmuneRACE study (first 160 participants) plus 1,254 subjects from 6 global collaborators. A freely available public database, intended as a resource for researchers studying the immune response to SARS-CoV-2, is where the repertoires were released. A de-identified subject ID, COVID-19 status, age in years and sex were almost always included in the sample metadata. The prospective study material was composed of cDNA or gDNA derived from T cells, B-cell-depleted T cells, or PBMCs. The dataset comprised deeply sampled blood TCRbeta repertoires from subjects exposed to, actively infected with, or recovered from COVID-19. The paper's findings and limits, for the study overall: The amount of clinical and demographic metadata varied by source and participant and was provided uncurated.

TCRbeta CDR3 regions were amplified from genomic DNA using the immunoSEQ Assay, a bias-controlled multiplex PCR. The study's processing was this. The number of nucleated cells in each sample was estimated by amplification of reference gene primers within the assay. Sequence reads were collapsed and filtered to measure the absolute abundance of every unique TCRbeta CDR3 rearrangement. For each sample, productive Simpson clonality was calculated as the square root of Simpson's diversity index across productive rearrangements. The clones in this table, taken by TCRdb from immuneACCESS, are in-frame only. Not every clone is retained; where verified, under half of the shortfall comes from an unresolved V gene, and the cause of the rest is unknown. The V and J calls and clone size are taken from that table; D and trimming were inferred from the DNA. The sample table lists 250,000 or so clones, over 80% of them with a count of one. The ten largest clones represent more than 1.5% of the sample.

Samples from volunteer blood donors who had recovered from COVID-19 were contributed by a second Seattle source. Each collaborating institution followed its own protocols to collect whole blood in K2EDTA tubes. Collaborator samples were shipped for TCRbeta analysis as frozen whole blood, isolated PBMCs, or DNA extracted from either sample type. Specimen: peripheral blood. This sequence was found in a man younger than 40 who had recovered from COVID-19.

The DNA sequence is as follows: TGTGCCAGCGCCGGGACAGGCGCCTATAGCAATCAGCCCCAGCATTTT. Translated, this is CASAGTGAYSNQPQHF. The chain couples TRBV19 to TRBJ1-5; 8 middle bases align to TRBD1. According to the germline V gene (reference sequence), CDR1 reads LNHDA and CDR2 reads SQIVND. The CDR3 holds 16 amino acids from the cysteine to the phenylalanine. Only the CDR3 portion is preserved as DNA: 48 bases, with reading frame beginning at the first base. Here V drops 9 bases and J drops 0 bases, and the junction holds 10 bases not matched to any gene.